Listed below are T cell receptor beta chains from one sample, sequenced in a study of cytomegalovirus exposure and HLA in healthy donors. Here immunoSEQ multiplex PCR was the method, and the copy in TCRdb shows in-frame clones only, minus some. The repertoire consists of about 160,000 clones, with approximately 80% occurring once and the leading ten covering 3.7%. Sample: PBMCs. All receptors derive from a man aged 25-40 years in good health and CMV-seropositive. The CDR3 runs from the conserved cysteine through the conserved F or W. D genes are given only for firm matches. The size entry is marked missing in some rows and otherwise reads once, few, many or a size class.

j_gene: TRBJ1-5
d_gene: -
v_gene: TRBV27
abundance: -
CDR3nt: TGTGCCAGCAGTTTTAATAGCAATCAGCCCCAGCATTTT
CDR3aa: CASSFNSNQPQHF

j_gene: TRBJ2-7
d_gene: -
v_gene: TRBV2
abundance: -
CDR3nt: TGTGCCACAACCGACGGCAGGGCCTACGAGCAGTACTTC
CDR3aa: CATTDGRAYEQYF

j_gene: TRBJ2-6
d_gene: -
v_gene: TRBV5-4
abundance: -
CDR3nt: TGTGCCAGCAGCTTGATGGGGGGCTCTGGGGCCAACGTCCTGACTTTC
CDR3aa: CASSLMGGSGANVLTF

j_gene: TRBJ2-5
d_gene: TRBD2
v_gene: TRBV5-4
abundance: -
CDR3nt: TGTGCCAGCAGCTTGGTAGCGGGGGGCCAAGAGACCCAGTACTTC
CDR3aa: CASSLVAGGQETQYF

j_gene: TRBJ1-2
d_gene: TRBD1
v_gene: TRBV7-9
abundance: -
CDR3nt: TGTGCCAGCAGCGAAGACAGGGGGCCCAACACCTTC
CDR3aa: CASSEDRGPNTF

j_gene: TRBJ1-3
d_gene: -
v_gene: TRBV13
abundance: -
CDR3nt: TGTGCCAGCAGCGAGGGGGTATCTGGAAACACCATATATTTT
CDR3aa: CASSEGVSGNTIYF

j_gene: TRBJ2-7
d_gene: -
v_gene: TRBV29-1
abundance: -
CDR3nt: TGCAGCGTTGTGACAGTTCAGGACTACGAGCAGTACTTC
CDR3aa: CSVVTVQDYEQYF

j_gene: TRBJ1-1
d_gene: TRBD1
v_gene: TRBV5-1
abundance: -
CDR3nt: TGCGCCAGCAGCTTGGGGGACAGGGGGAACACTGAAGCTTTCTTT
CDR3aa: CASSLGDRGNTEAFF

j_gene: TRBJ1-6
d_gene: -
v_gene: TRBV25-1
abundance: -
CDR3nt: TGTGCCAGCAGTGAAGGACAGCCTAATTCACCCCTCCACTTT
CDR3aa: CASSEGQPNSPLHF

j_gene: TRBJ1-2
d_gene: TRBD1
v_gene: TRBV2
abundance: -
CDR3nt: TGTGCCAGCAGTACGGGACAGGGGGGCTATGGCTACACCTTC
CDR3aa: CASSTGQGGYGYTF

j_gene: TRBJ2-3
d_gene: TRBD2
v_gene: TRBV10-3
abundance: once
CDR3nt: TGTGCCATCACCGGGACTAGCGGGGGGGCAGCGGATACGCAGTATTTT
CDR3aa: CAITGTSGGAADTQYF

j_gene: TRBJ2-3
d_gene: -
v_gene: TRBV2
abundance: -
CDR3nt: TGTGCCAGCTGGGGCGGGGGCCCGGCAGATACGCAGTATTTT
CDR3aa: CASWGGGPADTQYF

j_gene: TRBJ2-1
d_gene: TRBD2
v_gene: TRBV5-1
abundance: -
CDR3nt: TGCGCCAGCAGCTTATTAGCGGGGGGTTCCTACAATGAGCAGTTCTTC
CDR3aa: CASSLLAGGSYNEQFF

j_gene: TRBJ2-5
d_gene: TRBD2
v_gene: TRBV10-3
abundance: -
CDR3nt: TGTGCCATCAGTGAGGGTTGGCGGGGGGCGGAGACCCAGTACTTC
CDR3aa: CAISEGWRGAETQYF

j_gene: TRBJ2-3
d_gene: TRBD1
v_gene: TRBV19
abundance: few
CDR3nt: TGTGCCAGTATCCTGACAGGGGTAAGTACAGATACGCAGTATTTT
CDR3aa: CASILTGVSTDTQYF

j_gene: TRBJ1-2
d_gene: TRBD1
v_gene: TRBV5-4
abundance: once
CDR3nt: TGTGCCAGCAGCCTTCCCGGGACAGAGAACTATGGCTACACCTTC
CDR3aa: CASSLPGTENYGYTF

j_gene: TRBJ2-1
d_gene: TRBD2
v_gene: TRBV6-1
abundance: -
CDR3nt: TGTGCCAGCACCGTAGCGGGGGAACACAATGAGCAGTTCTTC
CDR3aa: CASTVAGEHNEQFF

j_gene: TRBJ2-3
d_gene: -
v_gene: TRBV5-4
abundance: -
CDR3nt: TGTGCCAGCAGCTTCGCGGGTGGGAGCACAGATACGCAGTATTTT
CDR3aa: CASSFAGGSTDTQYF

j_gene: TRBJ1-4
d_gene: TRBD1
v_gene: TRBV28
abundance: once
CDR3nt: TGTGCCAGCAGTTCCCCGGGACAGATTAATGAAAAACTGTTTTTT
CDR3aa: CASSSPGQINEKLFF

j_gene: TRBJ1-5
d_gene: TRBD1
v_gene: TRBV27
abundance: few
CDR3nt: TGTGCCAGCAGCCGCATCAACCCGGGACAGGGGACTCAGCCCCAGCATTTT
CDR3aa: CASSRINPGQGTQPQHF

j_gene: TRBJ2-7
d_gene: TRBD2
v_gene: TRBV6-5
abundance: few
CDR3nt: TGTGCCAGCAGTTACGCGGGGGGTTTCGAGCAGTACTTC
CDR3aa: CASSYAGGFEQYF

j_gene: TRBJ1-4
d_gene: -
v_gene: TRBV19
abundance: -
CDR3nt: TGTGCCAGTAGGACCCGGGGGGGCACTAATGAAAAACTGTTTTTT
CDR3aa: CASRTRGGTNEKLFF

j_gene: TRBJ1-3
d_gene: -
v_gene: TRBV5-1
abundance: -
CDR3nt: TGCGCCAGCAGCCCCGACGGGGTTAGCTCTGGAAACACCATATATTTT
CDR3aa: CASSPDGVSSGNTIYF

j_gene: TRBJ2-7
d_gene: TRBD2
v_gene: TRBV4-1
abundance: -
CDR3nt: TGCGCCAGCAGCCAAGGAGGCGGGGGGGCCTACGAGCAGTACTTC
CDR3aa: CASSQGGGGAYEQYF

j_gene: TRBJ2-5
d_gene: TRBD1
v_gene: TRBV15
abundance: -
CDR3nt: TGTGCCACCAGCTCCGGGACAGGGTTAGAGACCCAGTACTTC
CDR3aa: CATSSGTGLETQYF

j_gene: TRBJ1-6
d_gene: -
v_gene: TRBV7-3
abundance: few
CDR3nt: TGTGCCAGCAGCTCAAGCTTAAATTCACCCCTCCACTTT
CDR3aa: CASSSSLNSPLHF

j_gene: TRBJ1-2
d_gene: -
v_gene: TRBV5-1
abundance: -
CDR3nt: TGCGCCAGCAGTTCCGACAGAGCCTATGGCTACACCTTC
CDR3aa: CASSSDRAYGYTF

j_gene: TRBJ1-1
d_gene: -
v_gene: TRBV19
abundance: -
CDR3nt: TGTGCCAGTACCACCAAGGTTCAGGGTAGGACTGAAGCTTTCTTT
CDR3aa: CASTTKVQGRTEAFF

j_gene: TRBJ1-5
d_gene: -
v_gene: TRBV12-5
abundance: -
CDR3nt: TGTGCTAGTGGTTTTCCCGGTTATAGCAATCAGCCCCAGCATTTT
CDR3aa: CASGFPGYSNQPQHF

j_gene: TRBJ1-1
d_gene: TRBD1
v_gene: TRBV13
abundance: -
CDR3nt: TGTGCCAGCAGTCGGCAGGGGGCATTGAACACTGAAGCTTTCTTT
CDR3aa: CASSRQGALNTEAFF

j_gene: TRBJ2-5
d_gene: -
v_gene: TRBV5-1
abundance: once
CDR3nt: TGCGCCAGCAGCTTATTGGGGGCAGGCCAAGAGACCCAGTACTTC
CDR3aa: CASSLLGAGQETQYF

j_gene: TRBJ1-1
d_gene: TRBD1
v_gene: TRBV27
abundance: -
CDR3nt: TGTGCCAGCAGTCCCGGACAGGGTTGGACCACTGAAGCTTTCTTT
CDR3aa: CASSPGQGWTTEAFF

j_gene: TRBJ1-2
d_gene: -
v_gene: TRBV4-1
abundance: few
CDR3nt: TGCGCCAGCAGCCAAGTTTCAGGGGACTATGGCTACACCTTC
CDR3aa: CASSQVSGDYGYTF

j_gene: TRBJ1-4
d_gene: TRBD1
v_gene: TRBV28
abundance: -
CDR3nt: TGTGCCAGCATCTCGGGACAGTGGAACGAAAAACTGTTTTTT
CDR3aa: CASISGQWNEKLFF

j_gene: TRBJ1-5
d_gene: -
v_gene: TRBV7-2
abundance: once
CDR3nt: TGTGCCAGCAGCTTAAATCCGAGCATCCAGCCCCAGCATTTT
CDR3aa: CASSLNPSIQPQHF

j_gene: TRBJ1-5
d_gene: TRBD1
v_gene: TRBV28
abundance: once
CDR3nt: TGTGCCAGCAGTCCCGAGACAGGGGTCCGCCGATTT
CDR3aa: CASSPETGVRRF

j_gene: TRBJ2-2
d_gene: -
v_gene: TRBV9
abundance: -
CDR3nt: TGTGCCAGCAGTAGTATCGGGGAGCTGTTTTTT
CDR3aa: CASSSIGELFF

j_gene: TRBJ1-3
d_gene: -
v_gene: TRBV2
abundance: -
CDR3nt: TGTGCCAGCAGGCCGGGACATCCACTGTTCTCTGGAAACACCATATATTTT
CDR3aa: CASRPGHPLFSGNTIYF

j_gene: TRBJ1-5
d_gene: -
v_gene: TRBV5-1
abundance: -
CDR3nt: TGCGCCAGCAGCCTCGCTGGGGGGAGCAATCAGCCCCAGCATTTT
CDR3aa: CASSLAGGSNQPQHF

j_gene: TRBJ2-3
d_gene: -
v_gene: TRBV18
abundance: -
CDR3nt: TGTGCCAGCTCGCAAGACGGCCGGGTAATCACAGATACGCAGTATTTT
CDR3aa: CASSQDGRVITDTQYF

j_gene: TRBJ2-3
d_gene: TRBD2
v_gene: TRBV5-8
abundance: -
CDR3nt: TGTGCCAGCAGCGGGGGACTAGCGGGGGCCCCACCCGGCACAGATACGCAGTATTTT
CDR3aa: CASSGGLAGAPPGTDTQYF